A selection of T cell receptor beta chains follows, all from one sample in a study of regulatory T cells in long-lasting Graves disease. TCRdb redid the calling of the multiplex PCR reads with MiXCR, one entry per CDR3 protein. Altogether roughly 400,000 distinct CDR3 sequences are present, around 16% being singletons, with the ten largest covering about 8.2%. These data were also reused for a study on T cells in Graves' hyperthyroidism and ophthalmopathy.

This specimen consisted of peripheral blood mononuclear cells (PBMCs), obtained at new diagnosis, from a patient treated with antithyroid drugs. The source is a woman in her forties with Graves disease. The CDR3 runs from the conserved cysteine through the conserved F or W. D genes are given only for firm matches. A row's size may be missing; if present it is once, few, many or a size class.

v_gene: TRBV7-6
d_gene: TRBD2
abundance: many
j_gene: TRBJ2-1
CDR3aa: CASSLGTSGEINEQFF
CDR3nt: TGTGCCAGCAGTTTAGGAACTAGCGGGGAAATCAATGAGCAGTTCTTC

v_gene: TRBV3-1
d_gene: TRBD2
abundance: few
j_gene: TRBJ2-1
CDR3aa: CASSQDPRASGWDNEQFF
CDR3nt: TGTGCCAGCAGCCAAGATCCCCGGGCTAGCGGGTGGGACAATGAGCAGTTCTTC

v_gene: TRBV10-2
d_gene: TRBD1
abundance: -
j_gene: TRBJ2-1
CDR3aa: CASRLFTGGSNEQFF
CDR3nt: TGCGCCAGCAGGCTGTTCACAGGGGGATCCAATGAGCAGTTCTTC

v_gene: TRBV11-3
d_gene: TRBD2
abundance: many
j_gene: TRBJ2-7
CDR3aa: CASSVRLAGYEQYF
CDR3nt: TGTGCCAGCAGCGTCCGACTAGCGGGCTACGAGCAGTACTTC

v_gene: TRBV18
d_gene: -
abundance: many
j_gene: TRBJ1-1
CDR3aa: CASSPDPGGTEAFF
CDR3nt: TGTGCCAGCTCACCAGACCCTGGGGGCACTGAAGCTTTCTTT

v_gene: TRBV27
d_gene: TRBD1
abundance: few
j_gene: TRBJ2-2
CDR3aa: CASSFLTGGATNTGELFF
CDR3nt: TGTGCCAGCAGTTTCCTGACAGGGGGCGCGACGAACACCGGGGAGCTGTTTTTT

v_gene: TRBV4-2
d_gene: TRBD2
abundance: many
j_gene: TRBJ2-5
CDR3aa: CASSQVTQTSGLETQYF
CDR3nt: TGTGCCAGCAGCCAAGTAACGCAGACTAGCGGGTTAGAGACCCAGTACTTC

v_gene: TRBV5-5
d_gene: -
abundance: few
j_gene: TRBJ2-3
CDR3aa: CASSSANGRGYTQYF
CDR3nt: TGTGCCAGCAGCTCGGCTAACGGGAGAGGATATACGCAGTATTTT

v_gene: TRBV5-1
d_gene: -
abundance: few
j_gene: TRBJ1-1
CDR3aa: CASSSTGFKTEAFF
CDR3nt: TGCGCCAGCAGCTCAACAGGGTTTAAGACTGAAGCTTTCTTT

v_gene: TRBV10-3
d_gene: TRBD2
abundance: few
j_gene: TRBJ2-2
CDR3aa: CAIKPALAGVGTGELSF
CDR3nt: TGTGCCATCAAGCCCGCCTTAGCGGGAGTCGGGACCGGGGAGCTGTCTTTT

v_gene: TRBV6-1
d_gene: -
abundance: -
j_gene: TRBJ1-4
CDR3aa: CASSEGEGDGIF
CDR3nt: TGTGCCAGCAGTGAGGGAGAAGGGGACGGGATTTTT